This T cell receptor beta chain derives from a study of cytomegalovirus exposure and HLA in healthy donors. Study-wide context: A data release that came early held about 89 million unique TCRs from HLA-typed donors. Study results and limitations: An analysis done earlier found most TCR beta V segments productive about 87% or about 30% of the time.

Unrecorded immune exposures were likely, despite nominal health at sampling. Primers: 60 Vbeta forward and 13 Jbeta reverse. The repertoire was sequenced with immunoSEQ multiplex PCR; TCRdb's copy has only in-frame clones and lacks some. Of 120,000 to 150,000 clones listed, roughly 76% are singletons. This clone was counted a few times. Its specificity is unknown. Trimming took off 4 bases at V and 0 bases at J, with 7 bases between the two ends. Germline V gives CDR1 SGHDT, CDR2 YYEEEE. This CDR3 is 14 amino acids long. This receptor was obtained from a woman aged 40 to 50 in good health and CMV-seronegative. The material sequenced was PBMCs. This rearrangement joins TRBV5-6 to TRBJ1-4, with unresolved D. CDR3 bases: TGTGCCAGCAGCGACACCTCAACTAATGAAAAACTGTTTTTT. Its protein product is CASSDTSTNEKLFF.